The 27 T cell receptor beta chains in this list originate from one sample, sequenced in a study of blood T cell repertoires in COVID-19. Sequencing was performed with immunoSEQ multiplex PCR; in TCRdb, only in-frame clones are kept and a portion is missing. This sample has tens of thousands of clones, with approximately 85% found just once. The sequenced sample was peripheral blood. The receptors were sampled from a man between 65 and 79 years old with acute or convalescent COVID-19.

The table lists this clone with a count of one. The genes are TRBV6-5 and TRBJ1-5; D is perhaps TRBD1 (6 bases). This CDR3 is built from 12 residues. The V end lost 10 bases, the J end lost 9 bases, and 16 bases lay between the germline ends. Germline V gives CDR1 MNHEY, CDR2 SVGAGI. Written as DNA, the CDR3 is TGTGCCACCGGACCGGGGGGCATGCCCCAGCATTTT. Encoded protein: CATGPGGMPQHF.

The rearrangement joins TRBV6-2 or TRBV6-3 to TRBJ2-6; TRBD1 is a possible D gene (6 bases). With 0 bases removed from V and 2 bases from J, the gap between germline ends came to 8 bases. The CDR3 totals 16 residues. CDR1 is MNHEY and CDR2 is SVGEGT in the germline V gene. The CDR3 nucleotides are TGTGCCAGCAGTTACTCGAGGGGGACTGGGGCCAACGTCCTGACTTTC. Its translation: CASSYSRGTGANVLTF.

The rearrangement joins TRBV5-1 to TRBJ2-1; 13 bases are shared with TRBD2. This CDR3 contains 17 residues. CDR1 is SGHRS and CDR2 is YFSETQ in the germline V gene. V lost 4 bases, J lost 0 bases, and 4 bases stayed unmatched. CDR3 region: CASSKGLAGSSYNEQFF. The CDR3 region has the DNA TGCGCCAGCAGCAAGGGACTAGCGGGGAGCTCCTACAATGAGCAGTTCTTC.

The chain joins TRBV6-2 or TRBV6-3 to TRBJ1-4; weak D call: TRBD1 (6 bases). Germline V gives CDR1 MNHEY, CDR2 SVGEGT. This CDR3 has 17 residues. With 5 bases removed from V and 5 bases from J, the gap between germline ends came to 21 bases. CDR3 protein: CASSLGTKTPANEKLFF. CDR3 sequence (DNA): TGTGCCAGCAGTCTCGGGACAAAAACACCGGCGAATGAAAAACTGTTTTTT.

The chain couples TRBV4-3 to TRBJ2-2; D unclear. Germline V gives CDR1 LGHNA, CDR2 YSLEER. The CDR3 consists of 17 residues. Trimming pared 1 base from V and 6 bases from J, leaving 18 bases between. The CDR3 DNA follows: TGCGCCAGCAGCCAAGCGCCGGGTAATGGTCAGCCCGGGGAGCTGTTTTTT. Its protein product is CASSQAPGNGQPGELFF.

The V and J genes are TRBV10-1 and TRBJ2-2, with D uncertain. The CDR3 has 12 amino acids. Per germline, CDR1 WNHNN and CDR2 SYGVQD (reference sequence). V gave up 8 bases and J gave up 1 base, with 5 bases separating them. The CDR3: CASGENTGELFF. The CDR3 bases are TGCGCCAGCGGAGAGAACACCGGGGAGCTGTTTTTT.

This sequence joins TRBV20-1 and TRBJ1-1; no definite D call. The CDR3 spans 10 residues. Germline CDR1 reads DFQATT; CDR2 reads SNEGSKA (reference sequence). V lost 1 base, J lost 11 bases, and 8 bases lay in between. Here the CDR3 reads CSARVIGAFF. The CDR3 nucleotides read TGCAGTGCTAGAGTCATCGGGGCTTTCTTT.

V gene TRBV19 combines with J gene TRBJ2-7; 9 nucleotides agree with TRBD2. CDR1 and CDR2 (germline): LNHDA, SQIVND (reference sequence). CDR3 length: 15 residues. Trimming cost V 8 bases and J 2 bases; bases outside gene matches: 10. The DNA of the CDR3 is TGTGCCAGTCGCCCCGGCGGGGGGGGGACCTACGAGCAGTACTTC. Residues: CASRPGGGGTYEQYF.

This clone was seen only once. This chain links TRBV10-3 with TRBJ1-1, with D possibly TRBD1 on 6 matching bases. The CDR3 runs 13 residues. Germline-derived CDR1 and CDR2 are ENHRY and SYGVKD. The V and J ends lost 5 bases and 4 bases respectively, with 11 bases between them. CDR3 sequence (DNA): TGTGCCATCAGTCTCACAGGGAGCACTGAAGCTTTCTTT. Its translation: CAISLTGSTEAFF.

This clone was detected a few times. The J gene is TRBJ1-1, the V gene TRBV3-1 (or the pseudogene TRBV3-2), with 7 bases that match TRBD1. This CDR3 region has 17 residues. V dropped 3 bases and J dropped 1; count of bases not matched to a gene: 11. Germline lookup yields CDR1 LGHDT and CDR2 YNNKEL (reference sequence). The CDR3 DNA reads TGTGCCAGCAGCCAGGAGTTCCGACAGGGAGGGAACACTGAAGCTTTCTTT. Its translation is CASSQEFRQGGNTEAFF.

V and J are TRBV2 and TRBJ1-1; 7 nucleotides line up with TRBD1. V lost 5 bases to trimming and J lost 8 bases; unmatched junction nucleotides: 17. The CDR3 length is 16 residues. Germline-derived CDR1 and CDR2 are SNHLY and FYNNEI. CDR3 region: CASSLTGVPSQPEAFF. In DNA, the CDR3 is TGTGCCAGCAGTCTAACAGGGGTCCCGAGCCAGCCCGAAGCTTTCTTT.

The gene calls are TRBV28 and TRBJ1-1; D gene ambiguous. Germline loops: CDR1 MDHEN, CDR2 SYDVKM. The CDR3 is 13 amino acids. V was pared by 3 bases and J by 12 bases, with 17 bases between. In nucleotides, the CDR3 is TGTGCCAGCAGTTTTCCAGGCCCGGAGGGCACTTTCTTT. Its translation is CASSFPGPEGTFF.

This chain uses TRBV2 with TRBJ1-5; the match to TRBD1 covers 8 bases. The germline V gene encodes CDR1 SNHLY and CDR2 FYNNEI. V dropped 4 bases and J dropped 6; count of bases not matched to a gene: 8. This CDR3 region has 15 residues. CDR3 sequence reads: CASSVSGGFTQPQHF. CDR3 sequence (DNA): TGTGCCAGCAGTGTCTCAGGGGGCTTTACTCAGCCCCAGCATTTT.

Here the CDR3 reads CASSPGGHYEQYF. CDR3 DNA sequence: TGTGCCAGCAGCCCCGGAGGGCACTACGAGCAGTACTTC. The genes are TRBV3-1 (or the pseudogene TRBV3-2) and TRBJ2-7; a weak D match, TRBD2 (6 bases). The ends were cut back, 4 bases at V and 3 bases at J, with 10 bases in the middle. This CDR3 region has 13 residues. Germline CDR1 and CDR2: LGHDT and YNNKEL (reference sequence).

The V gene is TRBV10-2, the J gene TRBJ1-1; 9 bases match TRBD1. This CDR3 is 14 amino acids long. From germline, CDR1 is WSHSY and CDR2 SAAADI. The V segment lost 7 bases and the J segment 3 bases; nucleotides outside the gene matches: 6. CDR3 in amino acids: CASTPQGAHTEAFF. The CDR3 coding sequence is TGCGCCAGCACCCCACAGGGGGCGCACACTGAAGCTTTCTTT.

The rearrangement uses TRBV7-6 and TRBJ2-2; D is ambiguous. CDR3 length: 15 amino acids. Deletions cut 5 bases from V and 3 bases from J, with 13 bases between. Germline values: CDR1 SGHVS, CDR2 FNYEAQ. CDR3 nucleotides: TGTGCCAGCAGCCTCCGTATCCGCGACACCGGGGAGCTGTTTTTT. Protein product: CASSLRIRDTGELFF.

The table lists this clone with a few counts. V usage is TRBV7-9 and J usage is TRBJ2-7, with D possibly matching TRBD2 (6 bases). This CDR3 contains 13 residues. The V and J ends lost 2 bases and 6 bases respectively, with 11 bases between them. The germline gives CDR1 SEHNR, CDR2 FQNEAQ (reference sequence). CDR3 in DNA: TGTGCCAGCAGCTTATCCGGGGGATTCGAGCAGTACTTC. This sequence encodes CASSLSGGFEQYF.

The chain recombines TRBV24-1 with TRBJ2-3, with a tentative D call TRBD1 (6 bases). V was clipped by 6 bases and J by 2 bases, with 11 bases between them. This CDR3 contains 14 residues. From germline, CDR1 is KGHDR and CDR2 SFDVKD. Here the CDR3 DNA reads TGTGCCACCAGTCAGTGGGACACCACAGATACGCAGTATTTT. This encodes CATSQWDTTDTQYF.

V gene TRBV10-2 combines with J gene TRBJ2-3; 9 bases match TRBD2. After removal of 4 bases from V and 1 base from J, the junction contained 12 bases not matched to a gene. There are 18 residues in the CDR3. Germline CDR1 and CDR2: WSHSY and SAAADI. The chain's CDR3 is CASSVGSGGSVRTDTQYF. The CDR3 coding sequence is TGCGCCAGCAGTGTAGGTAGCGGGGGATCCGTCCGCACAGATACGCAGTATTTT.

This sequence joins TRBV14 and TRBJ2-7; D is perhaps TRBD2 (6 bases). The CDR3 runs to 15 residues. V was pared by 4 bases and J by 2 bases, with 15 bases between. Germline lookup yields CDR1 SGHDN and CDR2 FVKESK. The CDR3 protein is CASSPSLADPYEQYF. CDR3 nucleotide sequence: TGTGCCAGCAGCCCCTCCTTAGCGGATCCCTACGAGCAGTACTTC.

The chain recombines TRBV4-1 with TRBJ1-3, with D perhaps matching TRBD1 (5 bases). V was pared by 8 bases and J by 0 bases, with 17 bases between. This CDR3 comprises 16 residues. Germline V gene data show CDR1 as MGHRA and CDR2 as YSYEKL. The CDR3 DNA follows: TGCGCCAGCGGCGACAGAGGACGAAGCTCTGGAAACACCATATATTTT. Translating it yields CASGDRGRSSGNTIYF.

V and J are TRBV18 and TRBJ2-7; 11 bases are shared with TRBD1. From germline, CDR1 is KGHSH and CDR2 LQKENI. The CDR3 loop spans 15 amino acids. V trimming: 6 bases; J trimming: 3 bases; junction bases outside the gene matches: 7. The CDR3 nucleotides are TGTGCCAGCTCCTCGGGGACAGGGGGTTACTACGAGCAGTACTTC. Translating it yields CASSSGTGGYYEQYF.

The chain is built from TRBV3-1 (or the pseudogene TRBV3-2) and TRBJ2-1, with 11 bases identical to TRBD2. CDR3 length: 16 residues. The germline gives CDR1 LGHDT, CDR2 YNNKEL (reference sequence). Trimming removed 4 bases from V and 3 bases from J; junction bases left unmatched: 5. This chain's CDR3 is CASSLGGLAVYNEQFF. The CDR3 nucleotides are TGTGCCAGCAGCCTCGGGGGACTAGCGGTCTACAATGAGCAGTTCTTC.

This chain connects TRBV3-1 (or the pseudogene TRBV3-2) to TRBJ1-4; no reliable D call. The CDR3 is 12 amino acids. V lost 2 bases and J lost 8, with 6 bases in between. CDR1 is LGHDT and CDR2 is YNNKEL in the germline V gene (reference sequence). This CDR3 is CASSQSAEKLFF. CDR3 coding DNA: TGTGCCAGCAGCCAATCCGCGGAAAAACTGTTTTTT.

V is TRBV3-1 (or the pseudogene TRBV3-2) and J is TRBJ2-5; perhaps TRBD1 as D (5 bases). The germline V gene has CDR1 LGHDT and CDR2 YNNKEL (reference sequence). CDR3 length equals 14 residues. The V end lost 3 bases, the J end lost 2 bases, and 10 bases lay between the germline ends. The CDR3 sequence is CASSHYGAQETQYF. CDR3 coding DNA: TGTGCCAGCAGCCACTATGGGGCTCAAGAGACCCAGTACTTC.

The rearrangement joins TRBV5-7 to TRBJ2-7, with TRBD2 identical over 7 bases. TRBV5-7 is flagged as an ORF with uncertain function. The CDR3 is 14 amino acids. Trimming cost V 4 bases and J 0 bases; bases outside gene matches: 4. The CDR3 loop is CASSASGSSYEQYF. DNA of the CDR3: TGTGCCAGCAGCGCTAGCGGAAGCTCCTACGAGCAGTACTTC.

The chain employs TRBV29-1 and TRBJ2-7, with D possibly TRBD1 on 5 matching bases. This CDR3 contains 11 residues. The ends were cut back, 4 bases at V and 3 bases at J, with 7 bases in the middle. CDR1 and CDR2 from the germline V gene are SQVTM and ANQGSEA. The CDR3 DNA sequence: TGCAGCGTTGTAGGGGACTACGAGCAGTACTTC. It encodes CSVVGDYEQYF.